Listed here is a single TCR beta chain. The CDR3 covers 11 residues. CDR1 and CDR2 from the germline V gene are SNHLY and FYNNEI. Trimming took off 8 bases at V and 2 bases at J, with 5 bases between the two ends. These data are taken from a study of blood T cell repertoires in COVID-19. The wider study: Sites in the United States, Italy and Spain provided acute and convalescent COVID-19 samples. In each case, the material was cDNA or gDNA derived from T cells, B-cell-depleted T cells, or PBMCs.

Methods used by the authors: By means of reference gene primer amplification, nucleated cell counts were estimated. The data were produced by immunoSEQ multiplex PCR, yet TCRdb's version contains in-frame clones alone and is incomplete. V, J and clone size are those of that table, while D and trimming were read from the DNA. The data hold 100,000 to 150,000 clones, with around four fifths observed a single time. The sequencing input was peripheral blood. The chain recombines TRBV2 with TRBJ2-3, with D unresolved. The TCR was taken from a man aged 55 to 70 with acute or convalescent COVID-19. The CDR3 DNA is TGTGCCAGCGTACTCACAGATACGCAGTATTTT. This encodes CASVLTDTQYF.